This T cell receptor (beta chain) was sequenced for a study of shared clonotypes between healthy human individuals. This CDR3 contains 15 residues. V lost 4 bases to trimming and J lost 3 bases, with 14 bases between them. Per the germline V gene, CDR1 is SEHNR and CDR2 is FQNEAQ (reference sequence). Using immunoSEQ multiplex PCR, the repertoire was profiled, and TCRdb retains in-frame clones only, with some absent. The table lists about 1.5 million clones, approximately 96% of them singletons. Sequences were obtained from naive CD4+ T cells sorted from blood. The subset: CD45RA+ positively selected. The origin of this receptor is a man in his thirties or forties in good health. V and J are TRBV7-9 and TRBJ2-3; no reliable D call. CDR3 residues: CASSSREYRTDTQYF. The CDR3 region has the DNA TGTGCCAGCAGCTCCCGAGAATATAGGACAGATACGCAGTATTTT.